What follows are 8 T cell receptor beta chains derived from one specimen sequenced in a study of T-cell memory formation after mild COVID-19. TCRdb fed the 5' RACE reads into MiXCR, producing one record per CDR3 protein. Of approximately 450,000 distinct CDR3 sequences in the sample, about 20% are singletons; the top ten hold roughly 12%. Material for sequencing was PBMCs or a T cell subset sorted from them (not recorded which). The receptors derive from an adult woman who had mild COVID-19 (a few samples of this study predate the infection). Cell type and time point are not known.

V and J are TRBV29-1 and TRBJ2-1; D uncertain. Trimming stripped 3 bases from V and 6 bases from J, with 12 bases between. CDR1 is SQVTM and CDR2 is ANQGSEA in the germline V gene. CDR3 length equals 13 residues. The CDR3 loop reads CSVEGWQVNEQFF. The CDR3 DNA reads TGCAGCGTTGAGGGCTGGCAGGTCAATGAGCAGTTCTTC.

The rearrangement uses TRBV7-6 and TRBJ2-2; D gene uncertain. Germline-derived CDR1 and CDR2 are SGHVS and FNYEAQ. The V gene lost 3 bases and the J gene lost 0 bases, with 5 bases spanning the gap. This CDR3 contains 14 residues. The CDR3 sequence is CASSFTTNTGELFF. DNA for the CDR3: TGTGCCAGCAGCTTTACAACGAACACCGGGGAGCTGTTTTTT.

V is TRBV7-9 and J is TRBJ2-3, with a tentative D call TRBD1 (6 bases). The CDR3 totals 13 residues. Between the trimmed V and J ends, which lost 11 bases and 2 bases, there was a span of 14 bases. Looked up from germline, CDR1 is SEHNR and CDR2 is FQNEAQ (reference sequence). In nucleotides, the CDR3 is TGTGCCCTATCGGACAGTGACACAGATACGCAGTATTTT. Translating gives CALSDSDTDTQYF.

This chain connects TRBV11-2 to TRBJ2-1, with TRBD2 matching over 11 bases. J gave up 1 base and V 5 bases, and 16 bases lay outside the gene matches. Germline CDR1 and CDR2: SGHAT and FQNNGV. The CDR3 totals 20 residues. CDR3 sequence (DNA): TGTGCCAGCAGCCTCACCCCCTTAGGGACTAGCGGACTATCCTACAATGAGCAGTTCTTC. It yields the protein CASSLTPLGTSGLSYNEQFF. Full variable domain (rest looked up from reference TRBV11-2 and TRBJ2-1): EAGVAQSPRYKIIEKRQSVAFWCNPISGHATLYWYQQILGQGPKLLIQFQNNGVVDDSQLPKDRFSAERLKGVDSTLKIQPAKLEDSAVYLCASSLTPLGTSGLSYNEQFFGPGTRLTVL.

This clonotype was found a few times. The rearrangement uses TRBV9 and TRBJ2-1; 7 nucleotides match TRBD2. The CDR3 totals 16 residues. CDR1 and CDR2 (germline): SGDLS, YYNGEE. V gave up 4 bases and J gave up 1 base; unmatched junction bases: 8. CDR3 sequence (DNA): TGTGCCAGCAGCAAGCTGGGAGCGGGGTCCTACAATGAGCAGTTCTTC. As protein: CASSKLGAGSYNEQFF.

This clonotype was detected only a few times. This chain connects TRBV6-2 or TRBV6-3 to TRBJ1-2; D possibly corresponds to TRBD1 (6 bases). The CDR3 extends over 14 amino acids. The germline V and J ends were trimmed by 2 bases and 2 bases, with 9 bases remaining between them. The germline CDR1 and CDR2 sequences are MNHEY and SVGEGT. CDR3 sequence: CASSYLQGNYGYTF. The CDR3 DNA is TGTGCCAGCAGTTACCTGCAGGGGAACTATGGCTACACCTTC.

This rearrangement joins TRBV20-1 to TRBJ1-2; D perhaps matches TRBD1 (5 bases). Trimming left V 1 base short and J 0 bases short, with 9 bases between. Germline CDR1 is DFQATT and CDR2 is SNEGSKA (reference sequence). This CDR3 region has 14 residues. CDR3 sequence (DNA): TGCAGTGCTAGAGGGCGGGGGGCTAACTATGGCTACACCTTC. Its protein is CSARGRGANYGYTF.

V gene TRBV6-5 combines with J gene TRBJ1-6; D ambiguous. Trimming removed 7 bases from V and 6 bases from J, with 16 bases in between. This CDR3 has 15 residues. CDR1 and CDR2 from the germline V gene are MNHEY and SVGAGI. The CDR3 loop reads CASNPSGPSNSPLHF. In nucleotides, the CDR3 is TGTGCCAGCAACCCATCAGGTCCTTCTAATTCACCCCTCCACTTT.